This T cell receptor (beta chain) was sequenced in a study of blood T cells in healthy people across ages. Next came a second PCR, run for about 6 to 12 cycles, which used a sample-barcoded 5' primer along with a J-beta primer mix. Each CDR3 protein is one row after TCRdb ran MiXCR on the 5' RACE reads. In the table there are over a million distinct CDR3 sequences, around 59% of which are singletons. Germline CDR1 and CDR2: LGHDT and YNNKEL (reference sequence). This CDR3 is 15 amino acids long. V gave up 0 bases and J gave up 3 bases, with 11 bases separating them. This TCR was sampled from a man between 18 and 29 years old in good health. What was sequenced was blood. This chain joins TRBV3-1 and TRBJ1-2, with D uncertain. DNA for the CDR3: TGTGCCAGCAGCCAAGATATCTCCACACACTATGGCTACACCTTC. As protein: CASSQDISTHYGYTF.